The clone carrying this T cell receptor beta chain was counted at least ten times. The target antigen is unknown. The data originate from a study of CD8 T cells in ankylosing spondylitis. The CDR3 has 15 residues. Trimming cost V 1 base and J 3 bases, with 12 bases left between them. Each TCR beta library was made by quantitative 5'-RACE that incorporated molecular barcodes. Each CDR3 protein gets one entry after TCRdb re-called the 5' RACE reads with MiXCR. The sample holds fewer than 450,000 distinct CDR3 sequences, roughly 15% seen once. Broader study findings: A TCR beta motif of several highly homologous variants seemed to mark ankylosing spondylitis blood.

The V gene is TRBV12-3 or TRBV12-4, the J gene TRBJ2-5, with D possibly matching TRBD2 (5 bases). The sequenced sample consisted of blood, either unsorted or a sorted T cell fraction (not recorded which). This sequence originates from a male donor with ankylosing spondylitis. For the CDR3, the DNA is TGTGCCAGCAGTTTAGGAGGGCCCCCCAAAGAGACCCAGTACTTC. Amino acid sequence: CASSLGGPPKETQYF.